Listed here are 11 T cell receptor beta chains from one sample, sequenced in a study of HIV-infected patients and healthy controls. Alpha and beta constant-region primers primed reverse transcription of approximately 460 ng RNA. Alpha and beta chain libraries were made separately by chain-specific third strand synthesis with multiplexing indices. Each CDR3 protein is one row after TCRdb ran MiXCR on the 5' RACE reads. This repertoire shows 15,000 to 20,000 distinct CDR3 sequences, around a tenth found once; its top ten account for more than 2.5%. Whole blood was used without fractionation, so all unsorted peripheral T cells were included. The sequencing input was blood. Every receptor here comes from an adult in good health.

This chain joins TRBV13 and TRBJ2-1; no reliable D call. The CDR3 sequence is 16 residues long. Germline loops: CDR1 PRHDT, CDR2 FYEKMQ (reference sequence). Trimming cost V 5 bases and J 0 bases, with 14 bases left between them. The CDR3: CASSQRGRSSYNEQFF. CDR3 nucleotides: TGTGCCAGCAGCCAACGAGGCCGGAGCTCCTACAATGAGCAGTTCTTC.

The chain has TRBV6-2 or TRBV6-3 and TRBJ1-1; 8 bases line up with TRBD1. This CDR3 is 15 amino acids long. Germline V gives CDR1 MNHEY, CDR2 SVGEGT. The V gene end was trimmed by 6 bases and the J gene end by 4 bases; junction bases not matched to a gene: 10. This chain's CDR3 is CASRPSDRVGTEAFF. CDR3 sequence (DNA): TGTGCCAGCAGGCCCTCGGACAGGGTAGGCACTGAAGCTTTCTTT.

In this sample, this clonotype turned up many times. The chain has TRBV5-6 and TRBJ2-2; 7 bases map to TRBD1. With V trimmed by 5 bases and J by 0 bases, 4 bases remained unmatched. This CDR3 comprises 15 residues. Germline V gene sequence: CDR1 SGHDT, CDR2 YYEEEE. The CDR3 DNA reads TGTGCCAGCAGTCCGGGACAGACGAACACCGGGGAGCTGTTTTTT. This gives the protein CASSPGQTNTGELFF.

Relative to its sample, this clonotype is medium-sized. The chain carries TRBV6-5 and TRBJ2-3; 8 nucleotides agree with TRBD2. V was clipped by 6 bases and J by 0 bases; unmatched bases: 5. Germline CDR1 reads MNHEY; CDR2 reads SVGAGI. The CDR3 is made up of 15 amino acids. CDR3 residues: CASRLLAASTDTQYF. CDR3 sequence (DNA): TGTGCCAGCAGACTACTAGCGGCTAGCACAGATACGCAGTATTTT.

In this sample, this clonotype turned up many times. The chain has TRBV12-3 or TRBV12-4 and TRBJ2-1, with D possibly being TRBD1 or TRBD2 (5 bases each). V lost 5 bases, J lost 5 bases, and 13 bases lay in between. The CDR3 is 14 amino acids. The CDR3 here is CASSPRLGDNEQFF. The CDR3 region has the DNA TGTGCCAGCAGTCCCCGACTGGGGGACAATGAGCAGTTCTTC.

This clonotype occurred once. The V and J genes are TRBV29-1 and TRBJ2-5, with D possibly being TRBD1 (6 bases). V gave up 7 bases and J gave up 5 bases, with 14 bases separating them. This CDR3 is built from 12 residues. Germline V gene data show CDR1 as SQVTM and CDR2 as ANQGSEA. CDR3 nucleotides: TGCAGCGCCACAAGAGGGGGTGAGACCCAGTACTTC. As protein: CSATRGGETQYF.

This clonotype appeared many times. The chain couples TRBV20-1 to TRBJ2-1; TRBD2 aligns across 10 bases. Germline lookup yields CDR1 DFQATT and CDR2 SNEGSKA (reference sequence). V was pared by 0 bases and J by 2 bases, with 7 bases of the junction left unmatched. The CDR3 runs to 17 residues. Here the CDR3 reads CSARDRLGLAPYNEQFF. The CDR3 DNA is TGCAGTGCTAGAGACCGCCTGGGACTAGCGCCCTACAATGAGCAGTTCTTC.

The sample holds many counts of this clonotype. This chain connects TRBV20-1 to TRBJ2-3; 8 bases are a match to TRBD2. The J segment lost 0 bases and the V segment lost 1 base, leaving 3 bases of the junction unmatched. Per germline, CDR1 DFQATT and CDR2 SNEGSKA (reference sequence). The CDR3 extends over 15 amino acids. In DNA form, the CDR3 reads TGCAGTGCTAGAGCGGGCGGGGGGAGCACAGATACGCAGTATTTT. It translates to CSARAGGGSTDTQYF.

This chain connects TRBV3-1 to TRBJ1-2; 7 positions agree with TRBD1. The CDR3 is made up of 12 amino acids. V trimming: 4 bases; J trimming: 8 bases; junction bases outside the gene matches: 4. Germline CDR1 is LGHDT and CDR2 is YNNKEL (reference sequence). CDR3 nucleotide sequence: TGTGCCAGCAGCCCAGACAGGGACGGCTACACCTTC. It encodes CASSPDRDGYTF.

This clonotype was recorded at least ten times. This chain uses TRBV11-2 with TRBJ2-1; tentatively, D is TRBD2 (6 bases). The CDR3 sequence is 16 residues long. Trimming shortened V by 2 bases and J by 8 bases, and 19 bases separated the two germline ends. Germline CDR1 SGHAT, CDR2 FQNNGV. CDR3 bases: TGTGCCAGCAGCTTAACTCCGGGACTTTCAACCTATGAGCAGTTCTTC. The encoded protein is CASSLTPGLSTYEQFF.

This clonotype has at least ten counts. The J gene is TRBJ2-7, the V gene TRBV6-2 or TRBV6-3, with 12 bases fitting TRBD2. V gave up 7 bases and J gave up 6 bases; unmatched junction bases: 4. Germline loops: CDR1 MNHEY, CDR2 SVGEGT. This CDR3 is 13 amino acids long. The CDR3 nucleotides are TGTGCCAGCACAACTAGCGGGAGGCTCGAGCAGTACTTC. Protein product: CASTTSGRLEQYF.